The rows below give T cell receptor beta chains drawn from one sample of a study of a mutant IDH1 vaccine in newly diagnosed glioma. The data were produced by immunoSEQ multiplex PCR, yet TCRdb's version contains in-frame clones alone and is incomplete. The table has 50,000 to 70,000 clones, about 87% seen once. The antigens for these receptors are not known. This material consisted of PBMCs, taken from a glioma patient whose treatment included an IDH1 peptide vaccine. The receptor set was obtained from a man aged 18 to 29 with glioma. Both conserved end residues are part of each CDR3. The D gene is left open where the match is weak. The size field is filled for only some rows; it gives once, few, many or a size class.

V gene	D gene	J gene	clone size	CDR3 DNA	CDR3 protein
TRBV4-3	TRBD1	TRBJ1-1	NA	TGCGCCAGCAGCCAAGTCCTTGGGACAGATCTTATGAACACTGAAGCTTTCTTT	CASSQVLGTDLMNTEAFF
TRBV19	NA	TRBJ1-1	few	TGTGCCAGTAGTAGAAAAGGGGTCCTGAACACTGAAGCTTTCTTT	CASSRKGVLNTEAFF
TRBV7-7	NA	TRBJ2-3	NA	TGTGCTAGCAGCCCAGGGTTGCAGTACACAGATACGCAGTATTTT	CASSPGLQYTDTQYF
TRBV10-3	TRBD1	TRBJ2-1	NA	TGTGCCATCAGCCTGGGGGGGGACAGGGTACCCCCTGAGCAGTTCTTC	CAISLGGDRVPPEQFF
TRBV4-3	NA	TRBJ1-1	NA	TGCGCCAGCCGGCTGGGTATGAACACTGAAGCTTTCTTT	CASRLGMNTEAFF
TRBV10-3	TRBD1	TRBJ1-1	NA	TGTGCCATCAGGGACAGGGTCAACACTGAAGCTTTCTTT	CAIRDRVNTEAFF
TRBV7-6	TRBD1	TRBJ1-1	NA	TGTGCCAGCAGTTCTACGGGACAGGGGAGAAACACTGAAGCTTTCTTT	CASSSTGQGRNTEAFF
TRBV7-8	NA	TRBJ1-1	NA	TGTGCCAGCAGCGTCAGGTTTGGAGCAGAGGGCACTGAAGCTTTCTTT	CASSVRFGAEGTEAFF
TRBV11-1	NA	TRBJ2-7	NA	TGTGCCAGCAGCTATAGAGGGGTGAGGGGCCGCCACTACGAGCAGTACTTC	CASSYRGVRGRHYEQYF
TRBV18	TRBD1	TRBJ1-4	NA	TGTGCCAGCTCACCAGGTCCGACAGGGGAACGAGAAAAACTGTTTTTT	CASSPGPTGEREKLFF
TRBV2	NA	TRBJ1-2	NA	TGTGCCAGCAGTGAAAGGGTCTACACCTTC	CASSERVYTF
TRBV7-9	TRBD2	TRBJ2-1	few	TGTGCCAGCAGCGCCGGGGGGGCCGGGGACAATGAGCAGTTCTTC	CASSAGGAGDNEQFF
TRBV4-1	TRBD1	TRBJ1-1	NA	TGCGCCAGCAGACATCAGGGGGGGAACACTGAAGCTTTCTTT	CASRHQGGNTEAFF
TRBV30	TRBD1	TRBJ2-2	NA	TGTGCCTGGAGCCATCTTGGACAGGGGGCCGGGGAGCTGTTTTTT	CAWSHLGQGAGELFF
TRBV10-1	NA	TRBJ2-4	NA	TGCGCCAGACTCTTTCTAGCCAAAAACATTCAGTACTTC	CARLFLAKNIQYF
TRBV28	NA	TRBJ2-7	once	TGTGCCAGCAGTTTGCGGGAATACGAGCAGTACTTC	CASSLREYEQYF
TRBV19	NA	TRBJ1-2	NA	TGTGCCAGTAGTATTCCCGGGTATGGCTACACCTTC	CASSIPGYGYTF
TRBV6-1	NA	TRBJ1-2	NA	TGTGCCAGCAGTGAATCAGGGAGCTATGGCTACACCTTC	CASSESGSYGYTF
TRBV4-1	TRBD2	TRBJ2-3	NA	TGCGCCAGCAGCCTGACTAGCGGGGGGGCCCTTGTCACAGATACGCAGTATTTT	CASSLTSGGALVTDTQYF
TRBV6-4	NA	TRBJ1-6	NA	TGTGCCAGCAGTGACGAACAGGGAGGTTCACCCCTCCACTTT	CASSDEQGGSPLHF
TRBV4-3	NA	TRBJ1-1	few	TGCGCCAGCAGCCAAGAACCAACGAACACTGAAGCTTTCTTT	CASSQEPTNTEAFF
TRBV7-2	NA	TRBJ2-7	NA	TGTGCCAGCGCATTCGAAGGGGCAGGGGAGTCCGAGCAGTACTTC	CASAFEGAGESEQYF
TRBV18	NA	TRBJ1-5	NA	TGTGCCAGCTCACCACCGGGCGGGCCCCAGCATTTT	CASSPPGGPQHF
TRBV6-5	NA	TRBJ2-5	NA	TGTGCCAGCAGTTATGATGCGGGTTGGGGGGAGACCCAGTACTTC	CASSYDAGWGETQYF
TRBV6-1	TRBD2	TRBJ2-5	NA	TGTGCCAGCAGTGAAGTAGGCGGGGGGGCGGAGACCCAGTACTTC	CASSEVGGGAETQYF
TRBV2	NA	TRBJ1-5	NA	TGTGCCAGCAGGGCAATGGGGGGGGCATGGCAGCCCCAGCATTTT	CASRAMGGAWQPQHF
TRBV7-2	NA	TRBJ2-5	NA	TGTGCCAGCAGCTTATCCAAGGGTTCCCACCAAGAGACCCAGTACTTC	CASSLSKGSHQETQYF
TRBV6-6	TRBD1	TRBJ1-2	once	TGTGCCAGCGGGACAGGGACGACTGACTATGGCTACACCTTC	CASGTGTTDYGYTF
TRBV5-1	NA	TRBJ1-1	NA	TGCGCCAGCGGCGAAACGGGGGGGAACACTGAAGCTTTCTTT	CASGETGGNTEAFF
TRBV9	TRBD2	TRBJ2-5	NA	TGTGCCAGCAGCGTAGAGGCTAGCGGGGGGGCTAGTTCGAAGACCCAGTACTTC	CASSVEASGGASSKTQYF
TRBV29-1	TRBD1	TRBJ1-1	NA	TGCAGCGTTCTCTACCCGGGACAGGGGGCTGGGGCTTTCTTT	CSVLYPGQGAGAFF
TRBV7-9	NA	TRBJ1-4	NA	TGTGCCAGCAGCTTATCTCCAGGGCGAAATGAAAAACTGTTTTTT	CASSLSPGRNEKLFF
TRBV27	NA	TRBJ1-1	NA	TGTGCCACCAGTTTATCTTTCGGGGGGAACACTGAAGCTTTCTTT	CATSLSFGGNTEAFF
TRBV6-5	NA	TRBJ1-1	NA	TGTGCCAGCAGTTACTCGGTAGGGATCACTGAAGCTTTCTTT	CASSYSVGITEAFF
TRBV7-9	TRBD1	TRBJ2-3	NA	TGTGCCAGCAGTTTATGGACAGGGTCCCTCACAGATACGCAGTATTTT	CASSLWTGSLTDTQYF
TRBV29-1	NA	TRBJ1-3	NA	TGCAGCGTTGAAGAATTGGCGGCCCGAAACACCATATATTTT	CSVEELAARNTIYF
TRBV5-4	NA	TRBJ2-1	NA	TGTGCCACCGAGGAGGGCCCACGGAATGAGCAGTTCTTC	CATEEGPRNEQFF
TRBV4-2	NA	TRBJ1-1	NA	TGTGCCAGCAGCCAAGACTTGAACACTGAAGCTTTCTTT	CASSQDLNTEAFF
TRBV5-1	NA	TRBJ2-2	NA	TGCGCCAGCAGCTTTGTTTGGGACACCGGGGAGCTGTTTTTT	CASSFVWDTGELFF
TRBV7-8	TRBD1	TRBJ1-1	few	TGTGCCAGCAGCTTACAGGGGGCTGGTAACACTGAAGCTTTCTTT	CASSLQGAGNTEAFF
TRBV30	TRBD2	TRBJ2-3	NA	TGTGCCTGGAGTCAGGGACTAGCGGGCACAGATACGCAGTATTTT	CAWSQGLAGTDTQYF
TRBV5-1	NA	TRBJ2-5	NA	TGCGCCAGCAGCTTAATGATAGGAGAGACCCAGTACTTC	CASSLMIGETQYF
TRBV2	NA	TRBJ1-1	NA	TGTGCCAGCAGAGTACAGATGATGAACACTGAAGCTTTCTTT	CASRVQMMNTEAFF
TRBV28	TRBD1	TRBJ1-2	NA	TGTGCCAGCAGTCCGGGACAGGGGGCATCTAACTATGGCTACACCTTC	CASSPGQGASNYGYTF
TRBV28	NA	TRBJ2-7	NA	TGTGCCAGCAGCTCGTATACCTACGAGCAGTACTTC	CASSSYTYEQYF
TRBV19	NA	TRBJ1-2	NA	TGTGCCACAAGACAGAGTAACTATGGCTACACCTTC	CATRQSNYGYTF
TRBV18	TRBD1	TRBJ1-1	NA	TGTGCCAGCTCACCAAGTACGCGACAGGGGGACACTGAAGCTTTCTTT	CASSPSTRQGDTEAFF
TRBV7-2	NA	TRBJ1-1	once	TGTGCCAGCAGCGCCTACAGGGCCAAGAACACTGAAGCTTTCTTT	CASSAYRAKNTEAFF
TRBV19	NA	TRBJ2-3	NA	TGTGCCAGTAGTACGCGAGTAGCCACAGATACGCAGTATTTT	CASSTRVATDTQYF
TRBV5-1	TRBD2	TRBJ2-7	NA	TGCGCCAGCAGCTTGGTAGCGGGAGGGAACGAGCAGTACTTC	CASSLVAGGNEQYF
TRBV14	NA	TRBJ2-7	NA	TGTGCCAGCAGCCAAGTAGGGGCCTACGAGCAGTACTTC	CASSQVGAYEQYF